This T cell receptor (beta chain) emerged from a study of cytomegalovirus exposure and HLA in healthy donors. V lost 1 base and J lost 5, with 14 bases in between. Germline V gives CDR1 MDHEN, CDR2 SYDVKM. CDR3 size: 15 residues. A multiplex PCR was run with 60 Vbeta primers and 13 Jbeta primers. The repertoire was sequenced with immunoSEQ multiplex PCR; TCRdb's copy has only in-frame clones and lacks some. The table has about 150,000 clones, about 60% seen once. This rearrangement joins TRBV28 to TRBJ1-1, with a tentative D call TRBD1 (6 bases). This receptor was taken from a woman aged 60-75 years in good health and CMV-seropositive. The sequenced sample consisted of PBMCs. CDR3: CASSLSGGARTEAFF. CDR3 coding DNA: TGTGCCAGCAGTTTATCCGGGGGGGCGAGGACTGAAGCTTTCTTT. Variable domain in full (rest from reference TRBV28 and TRBJ1-1): DVKVTQSSRYLVKRTGEKVFLECVQDMDHENMFWYRQDPGLGLRLIYFSYDVKMKEKGDIPEGYSVSREKKERFSLILESASTNQTSMYLCASSLSGGARTEAFFGQGTRLTVV.